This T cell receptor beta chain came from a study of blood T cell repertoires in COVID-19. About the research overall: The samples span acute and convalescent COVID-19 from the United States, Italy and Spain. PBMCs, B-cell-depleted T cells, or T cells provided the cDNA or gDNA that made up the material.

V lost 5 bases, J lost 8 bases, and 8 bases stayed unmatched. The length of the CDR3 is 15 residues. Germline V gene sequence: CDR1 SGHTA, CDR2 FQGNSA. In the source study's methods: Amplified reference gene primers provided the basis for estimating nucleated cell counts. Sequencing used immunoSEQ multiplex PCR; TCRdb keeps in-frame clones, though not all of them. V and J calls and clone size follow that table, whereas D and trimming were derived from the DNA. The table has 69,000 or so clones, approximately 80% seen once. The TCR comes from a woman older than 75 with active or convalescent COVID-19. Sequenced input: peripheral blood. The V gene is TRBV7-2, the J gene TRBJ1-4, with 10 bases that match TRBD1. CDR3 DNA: TGTGCCAGCAGCGCCACGGACAGGGGGAGGGAAAAACTGTTTTTT. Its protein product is CASSATDRGREKLFF.